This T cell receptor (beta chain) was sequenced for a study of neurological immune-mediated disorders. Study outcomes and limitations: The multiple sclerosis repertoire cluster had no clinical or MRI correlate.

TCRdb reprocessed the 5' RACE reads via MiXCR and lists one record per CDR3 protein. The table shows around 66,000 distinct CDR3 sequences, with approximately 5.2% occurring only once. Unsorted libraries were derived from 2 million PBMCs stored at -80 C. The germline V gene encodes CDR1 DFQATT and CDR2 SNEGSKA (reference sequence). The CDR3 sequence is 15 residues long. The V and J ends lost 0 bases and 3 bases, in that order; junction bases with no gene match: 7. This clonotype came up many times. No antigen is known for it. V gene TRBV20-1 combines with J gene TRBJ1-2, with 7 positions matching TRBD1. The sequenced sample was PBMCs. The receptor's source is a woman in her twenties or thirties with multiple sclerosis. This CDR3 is CSARDPGQADYGYTF. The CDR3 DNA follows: TGCAGTGCTAGAGATCCCGGACAGGCTGACTATGGCTACACCTTC.